The 11 T cell receptor beta chains in this list originate from one sample, sequenced in a study of identical twins. TCRdb fed the 5' RACE reads into MiXCR, producing one record per CDR3 protein. This table has more than 1.5 million distinct CDR3 sequences, 32% appearing once. Source material: cord blood. All receptors come from a newborn girl in good health.

This clonotype was observed a few times. The chain recombines TRBV5-1 with TRBJ2-1; 7 bases agree with TRBD2. Losses at the gene ends were 0 bases for V and 0 bases for J; bases not matched to a gene: 3. The CDR3 consists of 16 residues. Looked up from germline, CDR1 is SGHRS and CDR2 is YFSETQ. The CDR3 sequence: CASSLVAGVSYNEQFF. CDR3 DNA sequence: TGCGCCAGCAGCTTGGTTGCGGGAGTCTCCTACAATGAGCAGTTCTTC.

This clonotype was seen only a few times. The chain uses TRBV4-2 and TRBJ2-2; 10 bases fit TRBD2. The CDR3 covers 17 residues. The germline V gene has CDR1 LGHNA and CDR2 YNFKEQ. Losses at the gene ends were 4 bases for V and 8 bases for J; bases not matched to a gene: 13. The CDR3 is CASSPGILAGGTGELFF. The CDR3 DNA reads as TGTGCCAGCAGCCCAGGAATTTTAGCGGGAGGTACAGGGGAGCTGTTTTTT.

This clonotype has only a few counts. The rearrangement links TRBV28 to TRBJ2-1; D remains unclear. The V and J ends lost 3 bases and 9 bases respectively, with 21 bases between them. Germline CDR1 MDHEN, CDR2 SYDVKM. The CDR3 has 16 amino acids. The CDR3 DNA follows: TGTGCCAGCAGTTTTCGCCGTCTCAGGCCGGCAGGTGAGCAGTTCTTC. This sequence encodes CASSFRRLRPAGEQFF.

Only a few counts were recorded for this clonotype. The rearrangement uses TRBV2 and TRBJ2-1; 16 bases match TRBD2. Trimming removed 8 bases from V and 2 bases from J; junction bases left unmatched: 0. The CDR3 contains 15 residues. Germline V gives CDR1 SNHLY, CDR2 FYNNEI. CDR3 region: CASGTSGGAYNEQFF. The CDR3 DNA is TGTGCCAGCGGGACTAGCGGGGGGGCCTACAATGAGCAGTTCTTC.

This chain uses TRBV6-1 with TRBJ2-1; no clear D. Germline assignment: CDR1 MNHNS and CDR2 SASEGT. V shed 0 bases and J shed 7 bases, with 4 bases lying between them. The CDR3 length is 12 residues. CDR3 region: CASSEAGNEQFF. DNA of the CDR3: TGTGCCAGCAGTGAAGCTGGGAATGAGCAGTTCTTC.

The rearrangement uses TRBV20-1 and TRBJ1-1; D is perhaps TRBD1 (5 bases). There are 15 residues in the CDR3. Trimming removed 0 bases at V and 1 base at J, with 12 bases between. Germline CDR1 is DFQATT and CDR2 is SNEGSKA (reference sequence). In DNA form, the CDR3 reads TGCAGTGCTAGAGATCCCAGGGTTGAGAACACTGAAGCTTTCTTT. It yields the protein CSARDPRVENTEAFF.

This clonotype was detected many times. This chain connects TRBV18 to TRBJ2-4, with D unresolved. Germline V lookup: CDR1 KGHSH, CDR2 LQKENI. The CDR3 has 15 amino acids. V was pared by 0 bases and J by 1 base, with 7 bases between. Here the CDR3 reads CASSPPDGAKNIQYF. Here the CDR3 DNA reads TGTGCCAGCTCACCACCGGACGGGGCCAAAAACATTCAGTACTTC.

This sequence joins TRBV6-6 and TRBJ1-5, with no clear D. V was cut by 2 bases and J by 7 bases, with 15 bases left in between. Germline CDR1 and CDR2: MNHNY and SVGAGI (reference sequence). The length of the CDR3 is 15 residues. DNA for the CDR3: TGTGCCAGCAGTTACGGTCGTGGATTCAGGCAGCCCCAGCATTTT. Amino acids: CASSYGRGFRQPQHF.

In this sample, this clonotype turned up many times. V and J are TRBV25-1 and TRBJ1-4; TRBD1 might be the D (5 bases). This CDR3 spans 13 amino acids. Germline V CDR1 and CDR2: MGHDK, SYGVNS. V was clipped by 3 bases and J by 3 bases, with 5 bases between them. The CDR3 reads CASSEGANEKLFF. The CDR3 DNA reads as TGTGCCAGCAGTGAGGGGGCTAATGAAAAACTGTTTTTT.

The rearrangement uses TRBV25-1 and TRBJ1-2; the D gene is possibly TRBD1 (6 bases). V shed 2 bases and J shed 7 bases, with 14 bases lying between them. CDR1 is MGHDK, CDR2 SYGVNS, per germline. This CDR3 spans 14 amino acids. CDR3 region: CASSERVSGVGYTF. In nucleotides, the CDR3 is TGTGCCAGCAGTGAAAGGGTGTCAGGGGTTGGCTACACCTTC.

With respect to this clonotype: One end of the junction varies from germline; a read error may be responsible. The rearrangement uses TRBV20-1 and TRBJ1-1; D is unresolved. The germline V gene has CDR1 DFQATT and CDR2 SNEGSKA (reference sequence). The CDR3 covers 12 residues. The CDR3 here is CSSRRANTEAFF. CDR3 bases: TGCAGTTCTAGAAGGGCGAACACTGAAGCTTTCTTT.